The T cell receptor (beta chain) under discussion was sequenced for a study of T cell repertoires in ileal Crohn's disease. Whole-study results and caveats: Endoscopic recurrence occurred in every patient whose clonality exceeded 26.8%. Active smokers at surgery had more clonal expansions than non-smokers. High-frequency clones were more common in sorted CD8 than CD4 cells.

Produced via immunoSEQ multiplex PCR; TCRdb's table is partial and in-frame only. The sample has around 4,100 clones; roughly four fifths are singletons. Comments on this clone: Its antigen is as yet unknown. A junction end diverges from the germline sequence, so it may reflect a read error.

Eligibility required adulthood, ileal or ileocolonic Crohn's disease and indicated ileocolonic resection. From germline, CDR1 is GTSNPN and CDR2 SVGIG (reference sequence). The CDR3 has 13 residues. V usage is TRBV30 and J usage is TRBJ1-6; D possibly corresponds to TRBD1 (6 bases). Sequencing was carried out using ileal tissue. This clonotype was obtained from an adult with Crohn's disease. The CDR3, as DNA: TGTGCCTGGAGTGGGACAGCCAATTCACCCCTCCACTTC. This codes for CAWSGTANSPLHF.